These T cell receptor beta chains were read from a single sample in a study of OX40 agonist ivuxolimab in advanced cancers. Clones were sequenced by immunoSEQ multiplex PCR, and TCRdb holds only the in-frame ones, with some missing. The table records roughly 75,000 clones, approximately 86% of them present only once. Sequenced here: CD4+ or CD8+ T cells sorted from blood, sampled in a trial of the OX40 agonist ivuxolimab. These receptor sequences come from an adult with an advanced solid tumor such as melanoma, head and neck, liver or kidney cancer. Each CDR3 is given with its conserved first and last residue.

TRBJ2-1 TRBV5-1 CASKDSGDSHNEQFF
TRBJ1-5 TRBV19 CASSGNSQPQHF
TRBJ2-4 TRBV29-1 CSAGQRDIQYF
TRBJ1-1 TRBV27 CASSLEIGGRTEAFF
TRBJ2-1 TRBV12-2 CASRLRLTSGNNEQFF
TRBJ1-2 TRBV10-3 CAISDTTDYGYTF
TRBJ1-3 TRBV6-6 CATVASGNTIYF
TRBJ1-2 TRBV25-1 CASSENRGGDGYTF
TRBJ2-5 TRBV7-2 CASSLVSVAETQYF
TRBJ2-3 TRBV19 CASSFRQKFDTQYF
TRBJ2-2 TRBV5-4 CASSPRTSGNTGELFF
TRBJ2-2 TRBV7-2 CASSSHGGANTGELFF
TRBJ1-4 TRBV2 CASSPRAVGRRGSTNEKLFF
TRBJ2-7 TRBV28 CASRRGPSSYEQYF
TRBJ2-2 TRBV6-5 CASRTRQGAIGELFF
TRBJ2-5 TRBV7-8 CASSSGLVRGSQETQYF
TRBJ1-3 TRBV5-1 CASSSGGSGNTIYF
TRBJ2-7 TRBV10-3 CAISGPSRDRSSYEQYF
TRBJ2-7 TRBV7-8 CASSLTGTAYEQYF
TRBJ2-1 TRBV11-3 CASSLEPSVEQFF
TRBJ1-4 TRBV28 CASSWTGNEKLFF
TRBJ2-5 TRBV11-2 CASSPGTRETQYF
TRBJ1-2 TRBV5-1 CASSLGDRGRGYTF
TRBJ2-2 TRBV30 CAWSLAGGLLGELFF
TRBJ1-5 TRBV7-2 CASSPLRASGQPQHF
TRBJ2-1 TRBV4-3 CASSQGRVAVGDEQFF
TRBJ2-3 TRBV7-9 CASSLLGDTQYF
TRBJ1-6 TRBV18 CASSPTTGGNSPLHF
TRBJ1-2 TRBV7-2 CASSLGQVYGYTF
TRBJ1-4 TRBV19 CASSIRATNEKLFF
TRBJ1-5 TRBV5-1 CASSSDGTGDQPQHF
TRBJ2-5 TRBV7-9 CASSFGQGIEETQYF
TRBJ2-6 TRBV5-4 CATGTASEGANVLTF
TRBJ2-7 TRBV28 CASGTRTGESYEQYF
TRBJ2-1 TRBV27 CASSRYGRLDTYNEQFF
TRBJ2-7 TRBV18 CASSTSEGQGYEQYF
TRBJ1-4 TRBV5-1 CASSLEPGGPTNEKLFF
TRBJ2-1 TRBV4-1 CASSHTLGQRHDEQFF
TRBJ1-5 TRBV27 CASSPVLGRQPQHF
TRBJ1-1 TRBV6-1 CASSPIRTVNTEAFF
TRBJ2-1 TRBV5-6 CASSSRGPYNEQFF
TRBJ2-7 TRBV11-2 CASSLGLGARIHEQYF
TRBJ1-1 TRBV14 CASSFTGVGEAFF
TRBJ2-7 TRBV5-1 CASSFFGTGSSEQYF